This T cell receptor beta chain was captured by sequencing in a study of lymphopenia after photon versus proton radiotherapy. General observations from the study: A bigger post-nadir fall in TCR diversity correlated inversely with survival time in deceased patients.

The table came from immunoSEQ multiplex PCR; TCRdb's copy has only in-frame clones and leaves some out. The sample has over 50,000 clones, approximately 84% seen once. This clone was found once. As yet, its antigen is unknown. The germline V gene has CDR1 GTSNPN and CDR2 SVGIG (reference sequence). The V gene lost 3 bases and the J gene lost 6 bases, with 11 bases spanning the gap. The CDR3 has 12 residues. The specimen was peripheral blood, collected from a patient treated with photon-based radiotherapy. This receptor was obtained from a man aged 40-50 years with gastric cancer. The chain recombines TRBV30 with TRBJ1-1, with D maybe TRBD1 (5 bases). CDR3 loop: CAWRRGAAEAFF. The CDR3 coding sequence is TGTGCCTGGAGGCGGGGCGCGGCTGAAGCTTTCTTT.